The rows below give T cell receptor beta chains drawn from one sample of a study of blood T cells in healthy people across ages. TCRdb reprocessed the 5' RACE reads via MiXCR and lists one record per CDR3 protein. Of 1.5 million to 2 million distinct CDR3 sequences detected, roughly a third appear once; the ten largest clones hold about 11%. What was sequenced was blood. The receptor source for this set is a woman in her 30s in good health. Each CDR3 is given with its conserved first and last residue. Fields, in order: CDR3 DNA, CDR3 protein, J gene, clone size, V gene, D gene. The D gene is left open where the match is weak. Expanded clones are given a class, and other clones once, few, many or no size at all.

CDR3nt: TGTGCCAGCAGTTACGATCGCCCCGGAGGTGAAAAACCGTTTTTT
CDR3aa: CASSYDRPGGEKPFF
j_gene: TRBJ1-4
abundance: -
v_gene: TRBV6-6
d_gene: -

CDR3nt: TGTGCCAGCAGTCAGAAGACGGGGGTTGCAGATACGCAGTATTTT
CDR3aa: CASSQKTGVADTQYF
j_gene: TRBJ2-3
abundance: -
v_gene: TRBV12-3/TRBV12-4
d_gene: -

CDR3nt: TGTGCCACCAGCAGATCCCTCCTAGACGGGCAGTACTTC
CDR3aa: CATSRSLLDGQYF
j_gene: TRBJ2-7
abundance: -
v_gene: TRBV15
d_gene: -

CDR3nt: TGCAGCGTTGAAACCCCGGGACTAGCGGGAGGAGGCACAGATACGCAGTATTTT
CDR3aa: CSVETPGLAGGGTDTQYF
j_gene: TRBJ2-3
abundance: -
v_gene: TRBV29-1
d_gene: TRBD2

CDR3nt: TGTGCCAGCAGCTTAGCCCGGGCGTCTGGCTACACCTTC
CDR3aa: CASSLARASGYTF
j_gene: TRBJ1-2
abundance: many
v_gene: TRBV12-3/TRBV12-4
d_gene: -

CDR3nt: TGTGCCGCCGGGGGGTCAGGAGGTAGCAATCAGCCCCAGCATTTT
CDR3aa: CAAGGSGGSNQPQHF
j_gene: TRBJ1-5
abundance: few
v_gene: TRBV10-3
d_gene: -

CDR3nt: TGTGCCAGCAGCCGCGACAGGGGGCGCAAAGAGACCCAGTACTTC
CDR3aa: CASSRDRGRKETQYF
j_gene: TRBJ2-5
abundance: few
v_gene: TRBV28
d_gene: TRBD1

CDR3nt: TGTGCCAGCAGCCCCCGGACAGGGGGAAACTACAATGAGCAGTACTTC
CDR3aa: CASSPRTGGNYNEQYF
j_gene: TRBJ2-7
abundance: once
v_gene: TRBV7-3
d_gene: TRBD1

CDR3nt: TGTGCCAGCAGCCCAATTCGACAGGGTAACACTGAAGCTTTCTTT
CDR3aa: CASSPIRQGNTEAFF
j_gene: TRBJ1-1
abundance: few
v_gene: TRBV11-2
d_gene: TRBD1

CDR3nt: TGTGCCAGCAGACGAGGACTAGCGGGACTTAGGAGGGGGAACAATAAGCAGTTCTTC
CDR3aa: CASRRGLAGLRRGNNKQFF
j_gene: TRBJ2-1
abundance: -
v_gene: TRBV7-2
d_gene: TRBD2

CDR3nt: TGTGCCACCAGTGATTTCGGAGGGCAGCAGTACTTC
CDR3aa: CATSDFGGQQYF
j_gene: TRBJ2-7
abundance: -
v_gene: TRBV24-1
d_gene: -

CDR3nt: TGTGCCACCAGCAGAGATTCGGTGGGATACGAGCAGTACTTC
CDR3aa: CATSRDSVGYEQYF
j_gene: TRBJ2-7
abundance: -
v_gene: TRBV15
d_gene: -

CDR3nt: TGTGCCAGCAGCCCACCCCCACCGGGGGGCTCCTACAATGAGCAGTTCTTC
CDR3aa: CASSPPPPGGSYNEQFF
j_gene: TRBJ2-1
abundance: -
v_gene: TRBV11-2
d_gene: TRBD2

CDR3nt: TGTGCCAGCAGCTTGGCCGGAGGAGAGGTCGGACAACCCCTCCACTTT
CDR3aa: CASSLAGGEVGQPLHF
j_gene: TRBJ1-6
abundance: -
v_gene: TRBV5-5
d_gene: -

CDR3nt: TGTGCCACCCATACGGGACGGGGGGTTAATGAGCAGTTCTTC
CDR3aa: CATHTGRGVNEQFF
j_gene: TRBJ2-1
abundance: few
v_gene: TRBV15
d_gene: TRBD2

CDR3nt: TGTGCCAGCAGTGAATTAGCTCTTCATCGCGAGACCCAGTACTTC
CDR3aa: CASSELALHRETQYF
j_gene: TRBJ2-5
abundance: -
v_gene: TRBV6-1
d_gene: -

CDR3nt: TGCAGTGCTAGAACTCCAGGACAGGGGGCGGACGAGCAGTACTTC
CDR3aa: CSARTPGQGADEQYF
j_gene: TRBJ2-7
abundance: few
v_gene: TRBV20-1
d_gene: TRBD1

CDR3nt: TGTGCCAGCAGCCCCTGGGACCCCGGGGAGCTGTTTTTT
CDR3aa: CASSPWDPGELFF
j_gene: TRBJ2-2
abundance: -
v_gene: TRBV7-2
d_gene: -

CDR3nt: TGTGCCAGCAGCTCCCTAGGGGGGGTCACAGATACGCGGTATTTT
CDR3aa: CASSSLGGVTDTRYF
j_gene: TRBJ2-3
abundance: few
v_gene: TRBV7-6
d_gene: -

CDR3nt: TGTGCCAGCAGCCCCCCGGGACTAGCGGGGGGAAGAACAGATACGCAGTATTTT
CDR3aa: CASSPPGLAGGRTDTQYF
j_gene: TRBJ2-3
abundance: -
v_gene: TRBV7-9
d_gene: TRBD2

CDR3nt: TGTGCCAGCAGCCAGCGGGGGGCGCGGACTGAAGCTTTCTTT
CDR3aa: CASSQRGARTEAFF
j_gene: TRBJ1-1
abundance: few
v_gene: TRBV28
d_gene: -

CDR3nt: TGTGCCAGCAGTTACTCGGGGGGCGGCACCGGGGAGCTGTTTTTT
CDR3aa: CASSYSGGGTGELFF
j_gene: TRBJ2-2
abundance: few
v_gene: TRBV6-5
d_gene: -

CDR3nt: TGTGCCAGCAGCCGGAACACGGGGGGCTACACCTTC
CDR3aa: CASSRNTGGYTF
j_gene: TRBJ1-2
abundance: -
v_gene: TRBV6-5
d_gene: -

CDR3nt: TGCGCCAGCAGCTTGCAGGGCGGGAGCTCCTACAATGAGCAGTTCTTC
CDR3aa: CASSLQGGSSYNEQFF
j_gene: TRBJ2-1
abundance: few
v_gene: TRBV5-1
d_gene: TRBD2

CDR3nt: TGCGCCAGCAGCTCCCCTGACAGCGGGACTAGCGATGAGCAGTTCTTC
CDR3aa: CASSSPDSGTSDEQFF
j_gene: TRBJ2-1
abundance: few
v_gene: TRBV5-1
d_gene: TRBD2

CDR3nt: TGCAGTGCTAGAGACCTAAACGGGACAGGGGGCGAGCAGTACTTC
CDR3aa: CSARDLNGTGGEQYF
j_gene: TRBJ2-7
abundance: few
v_gene: TRBV20-1
d_gene: TRBD1

CDR3nt: TGTGCCAGCAACCCGGCCGGCGCAGGAGATACGCAGTATTTT
CDR3aa: CASNPAGAGDTQYF
j_gene: TRBJ2-3
abundance: many
v_gene: TRBV12-3/TRBV12-4
d_gene: -

CDR3nt: TGTGCCAGCAGGACGACTAGCGGGGGTTACTACGAGCAGTACTTC
CDR3aa: CASRTTSGGYYEQYF
j_gene: TRBJ2-7
abundance: few
v_gene: TRBV6-1
d_gene: TRBD2

CDR3nt: TGTGCCACCAGCACCTATACAGGGAGCTCCTACAATGAGCAGTTCTTC
CDR3aa: CATSTYTGSSYNEQFF
j_gene: TRBJ2-1
abundance: -
v_gene: TRBV15
d_gene: -

CDR3nt: TGCAGTGCTAGAACAGGGGGCGTCACTGAAGCTTTCTTT
CDR3aa: CSARTGGVTEAFF
j_gene: TRBJ1-1
abundance: many
v_gene: TRBV20-1
d_gene: TRBD1

CDR3nt: TGTGCCAGCAGTGTGACAGGGAGTATCACCTACAATGAGCAGTTCTTC
CDR3aa: CASSVTGSITYNEQFF
j_gene: TRBJ2-1
abundance: -
v_gene: TRBV25-1
d_gene: TRBD1

CDR3nt: TGCAGTGCTAGAGAAGGGACGGGCAGCTACGAGCAGTACTTC
CDR3aa: CSAREGTGSYEQYF
j_gene: TRBJ2-7
abundance: many
v_gene: TRBV20-1
d_gene: -

CDR3nt: TGTGCCAGCAGTGCGGGGGAGACCCAGTACTTC
CDR3aa: CASSAGETQYF
j_gene: TRBJ2-5
abundance: many
v_gene: TRBV2
d_gene: -

CDR3nt: TGTGCCAGCAGTCCCCTTACGGGTAGCACAGATACGCAGTATTTT
CDR3aa: CASSPLTGSTDTQYF
j_gene: TRBJ2-3
abundance: many
v_gene: TRBV12-3/TRBV12-4
d_gene: -

CDR3nt: TGTGCCAGCAGCTTGGTAGGGACTAGCGGGGGGGCCTACGAGCAGTACTTC
CDR3aa: CASSLVGTSGGAYEQYF
j_gene: TRBJ2-7
abundance: -
v_gene: TRBV7-2
d_gene: TRBD2

CDR3nt: TGCAGCTTCTCAGGGGGTATCGGCTACGAGCAGTACTTC
CDR3aa: CSFSGGIGYEQYF
j_gene: TRBJ2-7
abundance: many
v_gene: TRBV29-1
d_gene: TRBD1